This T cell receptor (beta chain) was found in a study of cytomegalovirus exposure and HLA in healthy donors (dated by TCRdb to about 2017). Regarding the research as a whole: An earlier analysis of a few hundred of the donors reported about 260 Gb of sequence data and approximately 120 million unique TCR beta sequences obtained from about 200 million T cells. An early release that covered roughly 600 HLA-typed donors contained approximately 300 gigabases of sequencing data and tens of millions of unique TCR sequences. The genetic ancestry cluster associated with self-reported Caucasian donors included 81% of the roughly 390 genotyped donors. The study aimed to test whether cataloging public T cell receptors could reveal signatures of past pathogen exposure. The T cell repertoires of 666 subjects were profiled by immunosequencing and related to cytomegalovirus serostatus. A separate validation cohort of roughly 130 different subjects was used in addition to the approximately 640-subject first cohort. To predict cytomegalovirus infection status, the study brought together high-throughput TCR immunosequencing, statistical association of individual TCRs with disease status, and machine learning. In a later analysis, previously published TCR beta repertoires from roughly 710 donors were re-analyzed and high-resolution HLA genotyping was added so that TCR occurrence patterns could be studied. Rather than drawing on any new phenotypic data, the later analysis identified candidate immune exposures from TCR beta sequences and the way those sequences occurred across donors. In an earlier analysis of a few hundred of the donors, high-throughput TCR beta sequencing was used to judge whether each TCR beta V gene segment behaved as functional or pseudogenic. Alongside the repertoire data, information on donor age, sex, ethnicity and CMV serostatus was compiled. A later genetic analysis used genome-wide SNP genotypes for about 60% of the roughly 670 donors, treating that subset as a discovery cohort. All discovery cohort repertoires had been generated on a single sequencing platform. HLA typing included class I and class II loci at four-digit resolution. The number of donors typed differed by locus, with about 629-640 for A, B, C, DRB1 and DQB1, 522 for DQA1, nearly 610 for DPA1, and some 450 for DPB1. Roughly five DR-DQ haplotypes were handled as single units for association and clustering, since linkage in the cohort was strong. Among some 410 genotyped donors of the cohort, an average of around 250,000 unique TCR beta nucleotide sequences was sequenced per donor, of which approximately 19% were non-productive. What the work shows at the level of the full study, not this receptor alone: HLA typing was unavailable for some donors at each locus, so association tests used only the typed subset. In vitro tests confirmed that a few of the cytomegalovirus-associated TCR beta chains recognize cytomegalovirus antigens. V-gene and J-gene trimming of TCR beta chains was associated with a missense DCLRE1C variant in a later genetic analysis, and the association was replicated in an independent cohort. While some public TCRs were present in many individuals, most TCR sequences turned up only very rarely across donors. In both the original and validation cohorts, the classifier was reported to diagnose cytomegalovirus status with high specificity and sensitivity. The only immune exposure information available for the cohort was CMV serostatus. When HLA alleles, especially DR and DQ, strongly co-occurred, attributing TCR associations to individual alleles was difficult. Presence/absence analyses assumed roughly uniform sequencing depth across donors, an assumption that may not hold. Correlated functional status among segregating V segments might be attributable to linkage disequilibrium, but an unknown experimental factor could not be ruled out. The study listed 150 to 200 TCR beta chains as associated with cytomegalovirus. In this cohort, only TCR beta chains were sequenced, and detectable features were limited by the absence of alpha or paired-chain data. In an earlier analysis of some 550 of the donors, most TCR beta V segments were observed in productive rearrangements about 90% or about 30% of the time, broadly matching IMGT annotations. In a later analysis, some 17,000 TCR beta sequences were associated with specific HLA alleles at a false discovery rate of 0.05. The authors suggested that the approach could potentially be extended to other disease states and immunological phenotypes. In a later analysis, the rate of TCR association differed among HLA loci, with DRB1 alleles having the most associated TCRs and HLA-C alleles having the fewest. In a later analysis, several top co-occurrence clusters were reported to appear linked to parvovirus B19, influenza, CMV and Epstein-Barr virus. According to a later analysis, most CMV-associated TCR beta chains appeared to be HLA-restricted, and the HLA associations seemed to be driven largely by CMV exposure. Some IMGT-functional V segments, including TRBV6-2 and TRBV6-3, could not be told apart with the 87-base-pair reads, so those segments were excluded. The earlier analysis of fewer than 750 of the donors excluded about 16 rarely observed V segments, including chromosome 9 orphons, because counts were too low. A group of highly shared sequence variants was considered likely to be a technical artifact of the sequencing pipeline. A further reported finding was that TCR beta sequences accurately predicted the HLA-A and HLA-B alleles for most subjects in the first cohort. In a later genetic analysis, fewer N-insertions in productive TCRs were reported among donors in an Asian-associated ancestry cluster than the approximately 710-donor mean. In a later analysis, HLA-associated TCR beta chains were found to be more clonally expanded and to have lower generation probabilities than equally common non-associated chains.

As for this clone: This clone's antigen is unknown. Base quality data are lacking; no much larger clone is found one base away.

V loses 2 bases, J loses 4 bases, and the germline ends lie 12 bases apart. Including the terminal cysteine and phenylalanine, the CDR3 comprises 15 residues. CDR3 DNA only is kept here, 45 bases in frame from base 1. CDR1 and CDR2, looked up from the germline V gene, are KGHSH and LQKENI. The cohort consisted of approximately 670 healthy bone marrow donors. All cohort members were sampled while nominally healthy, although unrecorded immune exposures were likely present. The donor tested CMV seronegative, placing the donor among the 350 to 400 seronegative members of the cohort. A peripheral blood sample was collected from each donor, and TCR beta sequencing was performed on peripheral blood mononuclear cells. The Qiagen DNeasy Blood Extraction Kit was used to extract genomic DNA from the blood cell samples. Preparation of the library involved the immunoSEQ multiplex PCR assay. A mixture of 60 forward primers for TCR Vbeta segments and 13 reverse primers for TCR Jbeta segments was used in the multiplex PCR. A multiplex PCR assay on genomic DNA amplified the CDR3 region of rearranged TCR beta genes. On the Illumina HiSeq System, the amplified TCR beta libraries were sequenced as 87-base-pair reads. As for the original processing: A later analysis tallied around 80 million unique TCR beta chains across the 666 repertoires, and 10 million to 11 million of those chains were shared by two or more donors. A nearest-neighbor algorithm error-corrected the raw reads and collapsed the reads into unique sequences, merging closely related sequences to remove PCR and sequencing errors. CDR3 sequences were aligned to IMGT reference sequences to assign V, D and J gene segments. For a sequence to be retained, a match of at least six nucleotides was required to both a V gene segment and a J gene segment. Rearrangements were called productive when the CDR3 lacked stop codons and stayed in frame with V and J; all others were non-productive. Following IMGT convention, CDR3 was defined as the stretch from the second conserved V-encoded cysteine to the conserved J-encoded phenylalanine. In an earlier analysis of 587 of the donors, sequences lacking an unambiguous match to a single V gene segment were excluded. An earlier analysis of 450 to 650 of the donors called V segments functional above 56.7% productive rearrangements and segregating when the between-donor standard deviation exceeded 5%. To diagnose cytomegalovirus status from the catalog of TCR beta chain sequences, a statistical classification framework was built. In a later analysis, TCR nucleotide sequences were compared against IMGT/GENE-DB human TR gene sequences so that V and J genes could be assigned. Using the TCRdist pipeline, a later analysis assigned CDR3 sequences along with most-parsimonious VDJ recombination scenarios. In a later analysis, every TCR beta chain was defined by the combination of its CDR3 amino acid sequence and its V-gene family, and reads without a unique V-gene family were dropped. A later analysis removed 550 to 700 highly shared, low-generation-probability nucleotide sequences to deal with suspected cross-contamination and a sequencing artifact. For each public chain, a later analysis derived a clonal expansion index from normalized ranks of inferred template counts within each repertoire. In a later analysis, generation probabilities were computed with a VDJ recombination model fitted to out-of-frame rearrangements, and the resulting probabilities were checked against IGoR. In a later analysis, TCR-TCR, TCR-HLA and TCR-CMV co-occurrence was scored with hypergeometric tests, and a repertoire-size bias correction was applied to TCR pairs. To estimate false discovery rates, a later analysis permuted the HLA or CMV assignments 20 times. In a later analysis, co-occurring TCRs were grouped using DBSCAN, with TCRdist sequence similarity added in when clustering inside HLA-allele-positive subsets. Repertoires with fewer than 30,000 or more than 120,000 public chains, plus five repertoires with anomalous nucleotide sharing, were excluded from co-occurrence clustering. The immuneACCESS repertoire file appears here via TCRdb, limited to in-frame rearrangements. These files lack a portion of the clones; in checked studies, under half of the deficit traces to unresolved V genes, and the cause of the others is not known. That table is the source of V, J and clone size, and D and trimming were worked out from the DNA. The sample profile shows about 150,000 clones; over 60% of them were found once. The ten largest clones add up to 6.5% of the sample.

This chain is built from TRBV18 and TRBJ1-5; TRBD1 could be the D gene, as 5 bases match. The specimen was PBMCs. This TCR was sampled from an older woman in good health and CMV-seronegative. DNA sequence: TGTGCCAGCTCACCAAGCGGGGCGGGGAATCAGCCCCAGCATTTT. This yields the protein CASSPSGAGNQPQHF.